This T cell receptor beta chain emerged from a study of PD-L1 blockade in urothelial cancer (TCRdb year 2017). About the investigation overall: All patients started therapy in about 2014 and received atezolizumab 1,200 mg intravenously every 3 weeks. About 85% of the roughly 29 patients were males with bladder-origin urothelial cancer, and about 60% of the 29 reported a prior smoking history. Patients had an ECOG performance status of 0 or 1 and had received between 0 and 3 prior chemotherapy regimens. Blood samples were analyzed at two time points: 3 weeks after treatment start (second dose) and 6 weeks after treatment start. Blood samples gave a median of about 130,000 T cells and approximately 85,000 unique TCRs, with a median clonality of 0.080. The study, an exploratory multi-omic analysis, examined somatic, immune and clinical correlates of response to PD-L1 blockade with atezolizumab in urothelial cancer. Pretreatment tumor samples, along with matched peripheral blood collected serially before and after atezolizumab treatment, underwent TCR sequencing. Durable clinical benefit meant progression-free survival longer than 6 months, and TCR features were also tested against progression-free and overall survival. Whole exome sequencing and RNA sequencing of pretreatment tumors were performed alongside TCR sequencing in the same patients. Durable clinical benefit was achieved by nine patients and was not achieved by 20 patients. Pretreatment blood TCR-seq was available for around 29 patients, at least one posttreatment blood collection was obtained for around 24 patients, and tumor TCR-seq was available for around 24 patients.

The junction shows trimming of 4 bases on V and 7 bases on J, and the gene matches do not reach 12 bases of it. Taken from the germline V gene, the CDR1 and CDR2 loops are SGHDT and YYEEEE. The cysteine opens and the phenylalanine closes a CDR3 of 17 amino acids. Left in the record is the CDR3 DNA by itself, 51 bases read in frame from the first base. Synthetic TCR analog templates were spiked into each PCR so that absolute template abundance could be estimated from read counts. Using the immunoSEQ assay, TCRbeta CDR3 regions were amplified from genomic DNA with bias-controlled V and J gene primers. Rearranged TCRbeta segments were sequenced at approximately 20X coverage. The source study handled its data this way. Sequencing errors were corrected by clustering and CDR3s were annotated against IMGT to assign V, D and J genes. Downstream analyses used only productive TCRbeta rearrangements and left out out-of-frame or stop-codon sequences. To compute clonality, Shannon entropy was normalized by the log of the number of unique productive sequences and then subtracted from one. Clones differing between time points or between blood and tumor were identified using Fisher's exact test with Benjamini-Hochberg correction, with an adjusted p below 0.01 applied as the threshold. The table was pulled from immuneACCESS by TCRdb, which kept in-frame rearrangements only. Such tables lose some clones; where checked, under half of the loss comes from unresolved V genes, and the rest has no known cause. That table supplies the V and J calls and clone size; D and trimming were determined from the DNA. This sample gives 100,000 to 150,000 clones in total; roughly 80% of them show up just once. Around 3.2% of the sample lies in the top ten.

A remark on this clone: The antigen this receptor binds is unknown. Base qualities are not recorded, but no much larger clone differs from it by a single base.

What this sample's time point label stands for: pretreatment peripheral blood. A total of approximately 27 patients with locally advanced or metastatic urothelial carcinoma, treated at Memorial Sloan Kettering on a trial protocol, made up the cohort. Peripheral blood mononuclear cells were collected pretreatment and during treatment, with between 1 and 8 total time points per patient. The Qiagen DNeasy Blood extraction kit was used to purify genomic DNA from total PBMCs and from tumor samples. PBMCs were collected pretreatment and during treatment, and were isolated and stored as previously described. Points the paper makes about the study in general: Improved progression-free and overall survival was found to be associated with pretreatment peripheral blood TCR clonality below the median. Patients with durable benefit showed greater expansion of tumor-associated TCR clones in peripheral blood 3 weeks after starting treatment (n = 22, p = 0.022). Because of the small sample size (n ≈ 30) and the many exploratory analyses performed, the results are intended to be regarded as hypothesis-generating.

This receptor chain uses TRBV5-6 and TRBJ1-5, and TRBD1 aligns with 12 junction nucleotides. The clonotype was recovered from a man aged 50-59 years with urothelial cancer. Sequencing was performed on PBMCs, taken around atezolizumab (anti-PD-L1) treatment. DNA sequence: TGTGCCAGCAGCGTCTCCGGGACAGGGGGCTTTAAACAGCCCCAGCATTTT. This is translated as CASSVSGTGGFKQPQHF.